One T cell receptor beta chain is described in this entry. This sample stems from a study of technical replicates of blood from several donors. The V gene's germline CDR1 is LGHNA and CDR2 YSLEER. The V segment lost 0 bases and the J segment 5 bases; nucleotides outside the gene matches: 3. CDR3 size: 15 residues. Clones were read by immunoSEQ multiplex PCR, and TCRdb kept only the in-frame ones, dropping some. The sample has more than 45,000 clones; around 92% are singletons. The chain has TRBV4-3 and TRBJ2-7, with 11 bases matching TRBD1. The TCR was taken from a human donor in good health. Some clones in this sample may be carry-over from other donors' samples. The sample was PBMCs. Here the CDR3 reads CASSQDRTGGDEQYF. The DNA for the CDR3 is TGCGCCAGCAGCCAAGATAGGACAGGGGGCGACGAGCAGTACTTC.